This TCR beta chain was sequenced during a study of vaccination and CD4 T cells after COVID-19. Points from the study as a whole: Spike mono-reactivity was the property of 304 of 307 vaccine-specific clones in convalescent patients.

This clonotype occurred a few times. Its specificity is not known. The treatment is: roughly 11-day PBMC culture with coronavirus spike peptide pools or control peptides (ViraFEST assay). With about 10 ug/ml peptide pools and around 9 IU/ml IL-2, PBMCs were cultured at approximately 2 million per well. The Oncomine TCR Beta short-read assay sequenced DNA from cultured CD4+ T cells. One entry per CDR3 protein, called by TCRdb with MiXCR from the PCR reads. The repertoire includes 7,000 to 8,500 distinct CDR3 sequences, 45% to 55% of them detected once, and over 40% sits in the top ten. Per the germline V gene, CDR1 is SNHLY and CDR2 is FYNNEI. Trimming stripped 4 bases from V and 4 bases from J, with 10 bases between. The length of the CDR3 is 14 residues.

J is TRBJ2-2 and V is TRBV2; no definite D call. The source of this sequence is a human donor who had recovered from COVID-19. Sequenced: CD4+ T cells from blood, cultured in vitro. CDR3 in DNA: TGTGCCAGCAGTGTAGGTAAAAGCACCGGGGAGCTGTTTTTT. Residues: CASSVGKSTGELFF.